Presented here are 11 T cell receptor beta chains from one specimen sequenced in a study of beta chain features in type 1 diabetes. Overall study results and limits: Among all four CD4+ subsets, Type 1 diabetes patients had TCRB CDR3s that were moderately but significantly shorter.

Reverse transcription of all isolated RNA meant that expressed TCRB transcripts were sequenced. Clones were read by immunoSEQ multiplex PCR, and TCRdb kept only the in-frame ones, dropping some. In the table there are tens of thousands of clones, just under 65% of which are singletons. Their antigens are not known. The sample was stem cell memory CD4+ T cells from blood. The receptor source for this set is a young woman with type 1 diabetes.

This clone was recorded a few times. The genes are TRBV7-3 and TRBJ2-1; 12 nucleotides match TRBD2. CDR3 size: 15 residues. Germline V gene data show CDR1 as SGHTA and CDR2 as FQGTGA. V shed 5 bases, J shed 2 bases, and the junction held 1 base outside the gene matches. The CDR3 bases are TGTGCCAGCAGCCGGACTAGCGGGGCCTACAATGAGCAGTTCTTC. It translates to CASSRTSGAYNEQFF.

This clone was seen more than once but under ten times. V gene TRBV19 combines with J gene TRBJ2-1; D is perhaps TRBD2 (6 bases). The CDR3 runs 16 residues. V was shortened by 2 bases and J by 1 base, with 12 bases between the two germline ends. The germline V gene has CDR1 LNHDA and CDR2 SQIVND (reference sequence). The CDR3 nucleotides are TGTGCCAGTAGTATATGGCGGGCGGGGTCCTACAATGAGCAGTTCTTC. Residues: CASSIWRAGSYNEQFF.

The V gene is TRBV25-1, the J gene TRBJ2-1, with 9 positions matching TRBD1. The CDR3 is 15 amino acids. Germline V lookup: CDR1 MGHDK, CDR2 SYGVNS. V gave up 6 bases and J gave up 8 bases; unmatched junction bases: 11. The CDR3 bases are TGTGCCAGCAGCAAGGGAACCACAGGGGGCGATGAGCAGTTCTTC. It translates to CASSKGTTGGDEQFF.

This sequence joins TRBV7-3 and TRBJ1-1; no definite D call. V shed 5 bases and J shed 0 bases, with 10 bases lying between them. CDR1 is SGHTA, CDR2 FQGTGA, per germline. The CDR3 length is 14 residues. The CDR3 nucleotides are TGTGCCAGCAGCCCCGGACTTTTGAACACTGAAGCTTTCTTT. Its protein is CASSPGLLNTEAFF. Together with reference TRBV7-3 and TRBJ1-1, the CDR3 gives the full variable domain: GAGVSQTPSNKVTEKGKYVELRCDPISGHTALYWYRQSLGQGPEFLIYFQGTGAADDSGLPNDRFFAVRPEGSVSTLKIQRTERGDSAVYLCASSPGLLNTEAFFGQGTRLTVV.

The J gene is TRBJ2-1, the V gene TRBV5-4; maybe TRBD2 (6 bases). The germline gives CDR1 SGHNT, CDR2 YYREEE (reference sequence). Trimming pared 4 bases from V and 1 base from J, leaving 12 bases between. The CDR3 contains 15 residues. Here the CDR3 DNA reads TGTGCCAGCAGCGAAGCGGGCTGGTCCTACAATGAGCAGTTCTTC. Its translation is CASSEAGWSYNEQFF.

J is TRBJ2-1 and V is TRBV19, with D maybe TRBD2 (6 bases). The CDR3 consists of 15 residues. Germline V lookup: CDR1 LNHDA, CDR2 SQIVND (reference sequence). The V gene lost 4 bases and the J gene lost 8 bases, with 18 bases spanning the gap. The DNA for the CDR3 is TGTGCCAGTAGTAGCCGCGGGGCTCTACTTGATGAGCAGTTCTTC. Translating it yields CASSSRGALLDEQFF. Combining the CDR3 with reference TRBV19 and TRBJ2-1 gives the whole variable domain DGGITQSPKYLFRKEGQNVTLSCEQNLNHDAMYWYRQDPGQGLRLIYYSQIVNDFQKGDIAEGYSVSREKKESFPLTVTSAQKNPTAFYLCASSSRGALLDEQFFGPGTRLTVL.

The chain recombines TRBV28 with TRBJ2-7; 7 bases align to TRBD1. Germline-derived CDR1 and CDR2 are MDHEN and SYDVKM. V gave up 5 bases and J gave up 2 bases; unmatched junction bases: 9. The CDR3 has 15 amino acids. CDR3 region: CASSPPPGQPYEQYF. The CDR3 nucleotides read TGTGCCAGCAGTCCCCCGCCGGGACAGCCCTACGAGCAGTACTTC. Together with reference TRBV28 and TRBJ2-7, the CDR3 gives the full variable domain: DVKVTQSSRYLVKRTGEKVFLECVQDMDHENMFWYRQDPGLGLRLIYFSYDVKMKEKGDIPEGYSVSREKKERFSLILESASTNQTSMYLCASSPPPGQPYEQYFGPGTRLTVT.

The J gene is TRBJ1-3, the V gene TRBV4-1; the D is unclear. The V end was cut by 4 bases, the J end by 1 base, with 11 bases between. The CDR3 extends over 15 amino acids. From germline, CDR1 is MGHRA and CDR2 YSYEKL. CDR3 protein: CASSLPSRSGNTIYF. DNA for the CDR3: TGCGCCAGCAGCCTCCCTAGCCGATCTGGAAACACCATATATTTT.

The CDR3 sequence is CASSFRQGGNGYTF. The CDR3, as DNA: TGTGCCAGCAGTTTCCGACAGGGGGGGAATGGCTACACCTTC. The genes are TRBV27 and TRBJ1-2; TRBD1 matches at 9 bases. CDR3 length equals 14 residues. Per germline, CDR1 MNHEY and CDR2 SMNVEV (reference sequence). J gave up 6 bases and V 3 bases, and 5 bases lay outside the gene matches.

This clone was observed a single time. This chain joins TRBV2 and TRBJ2-1, with 7 bases identical to TRBD1. CDR3 length: 15 amino acids. Germline V gene sequence: CDR1 SNHLY, CDR2 FYNNEI. The J segment lost 10 bases and the V segment lost 2 bases, leaving 11 bases of the junction unmatched. The CDR3 nucleotides read TGTGCCAGCAGTGAACGGGATCCGGGACAGCAAGAGCAGTTCTTC. This encodes CASSERDPGQQEQFF.

The V gene is TRBV2, the J gene TRBJ1-2; 10 positions agree with TRBD1. CDR3 size: 14 residues. J lost 6 bases, V lost 3 bases, and 4 bases had no gene match. Germline V gene sequence: CDR1 SNHLY, CDR2 FYNNEI. The CDR3 sequence is CASSERQGANGYTF. CDR3 DNA: TGTGCCAGCAGTGAGAGACAGGGGGCGAATGGCTACACCTTC. Full variable domain (rest looked up from reference TRBV2 and TRBJ1-2): EPEVTQTPSHQVTQMGQEVILRCVPISNHLYFYWYRQILGQKVEFLVSFYNNEISEKSEIFDDQFSVERPDGSNFTLKIRSTKLEDSAMYFCASSERQGANGYTFGSGTRLTVV.